Sequencing of this T cell receptor (beta chain) was carried out in a study of blood T cells in healthy people across ages. This clonotype was seen a handful of times. Its antigen is not identified. Germline V gene sequence: CDR1 MNHEY, CDR2 SVGEGT. The CDR3 is 15 residues long. The V gene lost 2 bases and the J gene lost 0 bases, with 9 bases spanning the gap. Points from the study as a whole: Expanded clonotype shifts may have been confounded, as the donors had an unknown CMV status. Significant beta diversity loss was already apparent by age roughly 40, declining roughly linearly.

Then a second PCR, running roughly 7 to 11 cycles, was carried out with a sample-barcoded 5' primer and a J-beta primer mix. Each CDR3 protein gets one entry after TCRdb re-called the 5' RACE reads with MiXCR. The repertoire holds roughly 2 million distinct CDR3 sequences, with 40% to 55% as singletons. The sequencing input was blood. V and J are TRBV6-2 or TRBV6-3 and TRBJ2-3; D is tentatively TRBD1 or TRBD2 (5 bases each). This TCR was sampled from a woman aged 40 to 50 in good health. The DNA of the CDR3 is TGTGCCAGCAGTTACGGGGACCTCAGCACAGATACGCAGTATTTT. Encoded protein: CASSYGDLSTDTQYF.